This T cell receptor beta chain was found in a study of T-cell reconstitution after alpha-beta-depleted transplantation in children. Per germline, CDR1 GTSNPN and CDR2 SVGIG (reference sequence). The CDR3 runs to 13 residues. Unmatched junction bases numbered 5, after V lost 0 bases and J lost 9 bases. On this clonotype itself: Antigen unknown.

Unique molecular identifiers tagged the TCRbeta library. TCRdb independently ran MiXCR on the PCR reads; one entry per CDR3 protein. The sample contains about 490,000 distinct CDR3 sequences, about 10% of which appear only once. Study-wide results and limits: The study traced high day-60 TCRbeta diversity in some patients to surviving recipient T cells and thymic progenitors. Several hundred graft clones that had expanded were reportedly the source of alpha-beta T cells about two months after transplant.

This receptor was taken from a child aged 2-15 years with inherited bone marrow failure, due to receive a stem cell transplant. The V gene is TRBV30, the J gene TRBJ1-2; 9 nucleotides line up with TRBD1. Sample: PBMCs, taken before TCRalphabeta/CD19-depleted stem cell transplant. The CDR3 spells CAWSVDRGGSYTF. CDR3 sequence (DNA): TGTGCCTGGAGTGTTGACAGGGGGGGTAGCTACACCTTC.